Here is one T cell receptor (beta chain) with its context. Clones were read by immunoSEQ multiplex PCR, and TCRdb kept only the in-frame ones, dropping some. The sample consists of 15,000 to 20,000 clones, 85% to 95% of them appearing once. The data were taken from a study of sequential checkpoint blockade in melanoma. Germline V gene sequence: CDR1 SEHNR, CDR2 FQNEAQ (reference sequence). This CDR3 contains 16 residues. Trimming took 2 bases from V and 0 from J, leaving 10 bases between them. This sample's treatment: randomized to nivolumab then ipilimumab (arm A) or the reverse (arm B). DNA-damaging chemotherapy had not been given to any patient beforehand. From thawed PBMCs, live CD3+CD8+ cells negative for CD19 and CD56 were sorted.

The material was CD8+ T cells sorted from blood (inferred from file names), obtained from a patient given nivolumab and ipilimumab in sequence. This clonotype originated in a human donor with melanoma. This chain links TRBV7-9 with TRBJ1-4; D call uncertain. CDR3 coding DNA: TGTGCCAGCAGCTTACTGATGGCGGCAACTAATGAAAAACTGTTTTTT. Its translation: CASSLLMAATNEKLFF.